This TCR beta chain was recovered during a study of CD8 T cells in ankylosing spondylitis. Whole-study results and caveats: Significant enrichment of disease-linked clones was reportedly seen in matched ankylosing spondylitis synovial fluid.

Germline-derived CDR1 and CDR2 are MGHRA and YSYEKL. Deletions cut 3 bases from V and 8 bases from J, with 16 bases between. This CDR3 has 15 residues. In regard to this clonotype: What it binds is unknown.

TCRdb used MiXCR to reprocess the 5' RACE reads, holding one entry per CDR3 protein. The sample yields roughly 180,000 distinct CDR3 sequences, 9.8% seen once. The sequencing sample was made of blood, either unsorted or a sorted T cell fraction (not recorded which). This receptor was taken from a female donor with ankylosing spondylitis or in good health (not recorded which). V usage is TRBV4-1 and J usage is TRBJ1-4; possible D gene TRBD1, 5 bases. CDR3 residues: CASSQNPGGEEKLFF. DNA for the CDR3: TGCGCCAGCAGCCAGAATCCCGGGGGTGAGGAAAAACTGTTTTTT.